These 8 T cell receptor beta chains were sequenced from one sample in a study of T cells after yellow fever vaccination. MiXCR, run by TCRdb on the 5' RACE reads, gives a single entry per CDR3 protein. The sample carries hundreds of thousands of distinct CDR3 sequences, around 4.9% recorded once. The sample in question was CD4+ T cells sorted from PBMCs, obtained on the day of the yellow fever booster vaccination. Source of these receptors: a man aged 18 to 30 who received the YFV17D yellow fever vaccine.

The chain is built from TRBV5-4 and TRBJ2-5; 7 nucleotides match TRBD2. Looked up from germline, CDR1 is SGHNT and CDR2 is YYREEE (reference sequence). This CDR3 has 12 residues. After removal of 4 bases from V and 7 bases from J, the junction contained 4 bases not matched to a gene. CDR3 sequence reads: CASSDPGGTQYF. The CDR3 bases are TGTGCCAGCAGCGATCCGGGGGGGACCCAGTACTTC.

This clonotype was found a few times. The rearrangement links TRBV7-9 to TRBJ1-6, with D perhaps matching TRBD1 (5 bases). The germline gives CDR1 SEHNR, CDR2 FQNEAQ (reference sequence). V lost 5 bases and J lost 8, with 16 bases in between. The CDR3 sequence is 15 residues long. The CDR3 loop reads CASSVRRDGDSPLHF. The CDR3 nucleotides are TGTGCCAGCAGCGTCCGCCGGGACGGCGATTCACCCCTCCACTTT. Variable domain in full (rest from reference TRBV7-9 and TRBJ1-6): DTGVSQNPRHKITKRGQNVTFRCDPISEHNRLYWYRQTLGQGPEFLTYFQNEAQLEKSRLLSDRFSAERPKGSFSTLEIQRTEQGDSAMYLCASSVRRDGDSPLHFGNGTRLTVT.

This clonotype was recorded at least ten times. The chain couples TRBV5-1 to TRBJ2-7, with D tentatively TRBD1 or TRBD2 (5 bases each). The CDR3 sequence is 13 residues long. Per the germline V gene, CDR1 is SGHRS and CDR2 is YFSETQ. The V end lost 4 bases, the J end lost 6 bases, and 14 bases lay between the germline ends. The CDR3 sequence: CASSTGPPGEQYF. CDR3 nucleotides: TGCGCCAGCAGCACGGGACCCCCTGGCGAGCAGTACTTC.

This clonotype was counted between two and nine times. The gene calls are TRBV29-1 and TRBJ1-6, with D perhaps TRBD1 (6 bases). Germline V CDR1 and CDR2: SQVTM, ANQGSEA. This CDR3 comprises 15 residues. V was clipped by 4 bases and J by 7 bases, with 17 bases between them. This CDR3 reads CSVAFYGGPNSPLHF. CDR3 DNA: TGCAGCGTTGCGTTCTACGGGGGCCCGAATTCACCCCTCCACTTT. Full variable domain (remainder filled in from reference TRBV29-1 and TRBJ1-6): SAVISQKPSRDICQRGTSLTIQCQVDSQVTMMFWYRQQPGQSLTLIATANQGSEATYESGFVIDKFPISRPNLTFSTLTVSNMSPEDSSIYLCSVAFYGGPNSPLHFGNGTRLTVT.

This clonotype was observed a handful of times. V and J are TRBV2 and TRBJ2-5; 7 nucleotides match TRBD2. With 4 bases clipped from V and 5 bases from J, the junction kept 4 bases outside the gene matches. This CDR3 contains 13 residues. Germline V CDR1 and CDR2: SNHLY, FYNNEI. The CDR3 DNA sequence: TGTGCCAGCAGTGGCGTGGGGGGGGAGACCCAGTACTTC. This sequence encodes CASSGVGGETQYF.

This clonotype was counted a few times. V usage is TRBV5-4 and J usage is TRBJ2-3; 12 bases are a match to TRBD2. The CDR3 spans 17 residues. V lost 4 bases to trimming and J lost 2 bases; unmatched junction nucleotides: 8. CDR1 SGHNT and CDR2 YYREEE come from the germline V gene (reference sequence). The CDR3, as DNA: TGTGCCAGCAGCGTGGGCCCTAGCGGGGGGGCCACAGATACGCAGTATTTT. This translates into CASSVGPSGGATDTQYF. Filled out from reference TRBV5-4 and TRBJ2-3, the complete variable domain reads ETGVTQSPTHLIKTRGQQVTLRCSSQSGHNTVSWYQQALGQGPQFIFQYYREEENGRGNFPPRFSGLQFPNYSSELNVNALELDDSALYLCASSVGPSGGATDTQYFGPGTRLTVL.

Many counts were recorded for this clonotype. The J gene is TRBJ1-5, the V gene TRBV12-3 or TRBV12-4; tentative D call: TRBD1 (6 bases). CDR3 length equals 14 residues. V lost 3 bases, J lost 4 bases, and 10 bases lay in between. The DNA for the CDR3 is TGTGCCAGCAGTTTTTGGGACACAAATCAGCCCCAGCATTTT. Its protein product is CASSFWDTNQPQHF.

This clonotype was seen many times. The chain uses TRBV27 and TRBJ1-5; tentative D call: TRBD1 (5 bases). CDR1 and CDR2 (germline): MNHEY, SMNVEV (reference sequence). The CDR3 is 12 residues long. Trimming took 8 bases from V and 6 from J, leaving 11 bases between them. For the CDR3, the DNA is TGTGCCAGCCAGGGTGTGGGTCAGCCCCAGCATTTT. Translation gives CASQGVGQPQHF.